This passage covers 13 T cell receptor beta chains from one sample sequenced in a study of OX40 agonist ivuxolimab in advanced cancers. The library was generated by the immunoSEQ multiplex PCR assay. Imported from immuneACCESS, the table was reduced by TCRdb to in-frame sequences with V and J called. These copies leave out some clones; in studies compared against another copy, an unresolved V gene accounts for under half, and the cause of the remainder is not known. The table for this sample lists about 71,000 clones; about 89% of them were counted only once. The ten largest clones take up roughly 15% of the sample. This specimen was CD4+ or CD8+ T cells sorted from blood, taken in a trial of the OX40 agonist ivuxolimab. The source is an adult with an advanced solid tumor such as melanoma, head and neck, liver or kidney cancer.

CDR3 protein: CSVGGLAGVNEQFF. Here the CDR3 DNA reads TGCAGCGTTGGGGGACTAGCGGGTGTAAATGAGCAGTTCTTC. The V and J genes are TRBV29-1 and TRBJ2-1; TRBD2 matches at 12 bases. Germline values: CDR1 SQVTM, CDR2 ANQGSEA. J gave up 7 bases and V 4 bases, and 5 bases lay outside the gene matches. The CDR3 extends over 14 amino acids.

The CDR3 bases are TGTGCCAGCAGCCACAATCAGAGGACTGAAGCTTTCTTT. Residues: CASSHNQRTEAFF. V is TRBV4-2 and J is TRBJ1-1; D gene ambiguous. This CDR3 has 13 amino acids. Germline CDR1 and CDR2: LGHNA and YNFKEQ. Trimming stripped 3 bases from V and 5 bases from J, with 10 bases between.

This chain connects TRBV11-2 to TRBJ2-1; D is perhaps TRBD2 (5 bases). V was clipped by 5 bases and J by 9 bases, with 14 bases between them. The CDR3 sequence is 13 residues long. Germline V CDR1 and CDR2: SGHAT, FQNNGV. The CDR3 region is CASSLLGLAEQFF. The CDR3 DNA reads TGTGCCAGCAGCCTACTAGGATTGGCTGAGCAGTTCTTC.

This chain uses TRBV29-1 with TRBJ1-1; the D is unclear. This CDR3 is built from 13 residues. V lost 3 bases, J lost 8 bases, and 16 bases lay in between. The germline V gene has CDR1 SQVTM and CDR2 ANQGSEA. CDR3 sequence reads: CSVDFGSDGEAFF. Written as DNA, the CDR3 is TGCAGCGTTGATTTTGGGTCCGACGGAGAAGCTTTCTTT.

The chain couples TRBV4-3 to TRBJ2-3; D unclear. There are 16 residues in the CDR3. V was cut by 0 bases and J by 0 bases, with 10 bases left in between. In germline, CDR1 is LGHNA, CDR2 YSLEER. The CDR3 is CASSQDGIFSTDTQYF. The CDR3 DNA follows: TGCGCCAGCAGCCAAGATGGAATCTTTAGCACAGATACGCAGTATTTT.

V gene TRBV27 combines with J gene TRBJ2-7, with TRBD2 identical over 8 bases. Germline loops: CDR1 MNHEY, CDR2 SMNVEV (reference sequence). This CDR3 is 16 amino acids long. V trimming: 3 bases; J trimming: 3 bases; junction bases outside the gene matches: 10. The CDR3 region has the DNA TGTGCCAGCAGTTTTATCCGGCCAGCGGGAGTCTACGAGCAGTACTTC. It encodes CASSFIRPAGVYEQYF.

This rearrangement joins TRBV4-2 to TRBJ1-2; D not resolved. Trimming left V 0 bases short and J 5 bases short, with 10 bases between. The CDR3 length is 14 residues. The germline V gene has CDR1 LGHNA and CDR2 YNFKEQ. The CDR3 DNA reads TGTGCCAGCAGCCAAGATTTTGAGAGTTATGGCTACACCTTC. It is translated as CASSQDFESYGYTF.

This rearrangement joins TRBV19 to TRBJ2-4, with a tentative D call TRBD1 (5 bases). The CDR3 totals 20 residues. In germline, CDR1 is LNHDA, CDR2 SQIVND (reference sequence). The V end lost 6 bases, the J end lost 2 bases, and 29 bases lay between the germline ends. The CDR3 DNA is TGTGCCAGTAGATCAAGGGTGCCGGTCAGAAGGGGTGCACCCAAAAACATTCAGTACTTC. Translating gives CASRSRVPVRRGAPKNIQYF.

V usage is TRBV6-5 and J usage is TRBJ2-7; D may be TRBD1 (6 bases). V was cut by 0 bases and J by 3 bases, with 6 bases left in between. The germline V gene has CDR1 MNHEY and CDR2 SVGAGI. This CDR3 region has 13 residues. The CDR3 bases are TGTGCCAGCAGTTACTCACAGGGCTACGAGCAGTACTTC. It specifies CASSYSQGYEQYF.

The genes are TRBV2 and TRBJ2-2; D uncertain. The CDR3 sequence is 15 residues long. The germline gives CDR1 SNHLY, CDR2 FYNNEI. Trimming pared 3 bases from V and 0 bases from J, leaving 8 bases between. CDR3 coding DNA: TGTGCCAGCAGTGATGGGCCGGCGAACACCGGGGAGCTGTTTTTT. The encoded protein is CASSDGPANTGELFF.

This chain connects TRBV5-6 to TRBJ1-2; TRBD1 agrees at 8 bases. In germline, CDR1 is SGHDT, CDR2 YYEEEE. The CDR3 spans 13 residues. The trim removed 5 bases at V and 4 bases at J, leaving 4 bases unmatched. The CDR3: CASRVDRAYGYTF. DNA of the CDR3: TGTGCCAGCAGAGTGGACAGGGCCTATGGCTACACCTTC.

The chain joins TRBV4-1 to TRBJ2-7; tentative D call: TRBD2 (7 bases). V was clipped by 1 base and J by 2 bases, with 12 bases between them. The CDR3 has 15 amino acids. Germline loops: CDR1 MGHRA, CDR2 YSYEKL. CDR3 amino acids: CASSQVWGGAYEQYF. Written as DNA, the CDR3 is TGCGCCAGCAGCCAAGTGTGGGGGGGCGCCTACGAGCAGTACTTC.

The chain employs TRBV11-2 and TRBJ1-4, with D perhaps matching TRBD1 (5 bases). The V gene's germline CDR1 is SGHAT and CDR2 FQNNGV. The CDR3 contains 13 residues. Between the trimmed V and J ends, which lost 5 bases and 7 bases, there was a span of 11 bases. DNA for the CDR3: TGTGCCAGCAGCCTGACCGGGGGTGAAAAACTGTTTTTT. It codes for CASSLTGGEKLFF.